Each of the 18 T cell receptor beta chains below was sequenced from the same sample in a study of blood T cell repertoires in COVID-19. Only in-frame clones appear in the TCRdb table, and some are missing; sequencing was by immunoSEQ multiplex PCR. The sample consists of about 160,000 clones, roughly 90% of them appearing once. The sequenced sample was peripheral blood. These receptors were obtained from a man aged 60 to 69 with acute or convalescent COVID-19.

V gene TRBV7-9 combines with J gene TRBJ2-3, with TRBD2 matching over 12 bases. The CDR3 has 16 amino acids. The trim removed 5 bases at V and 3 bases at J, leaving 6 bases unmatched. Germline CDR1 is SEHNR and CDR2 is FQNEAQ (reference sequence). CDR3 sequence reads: CASSRLAGAGTDTQYF. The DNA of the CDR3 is TGTGCCAGCAGCCGACTAGCGGGGGCCGGGACAGATACGCAGTATTTT.

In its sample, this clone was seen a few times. Written as DNA, the CDR3 is TGTGCCAGCAGCCCCCGGAGGGCCCTCGATGGCTATGGCTACACCTTC. This codes for CASSPRRALDGYGYTF. The V and J genes are TRBV7-8 and TRBJ1-2; D is ambiguous. The CDR3 has 16 residues. CDR1 is SGHVS and CDR2 is FQNEAQ in the germline V gene. The germline V and J ends were trimmed by 5 bases and 4 bases, with 20 bases remaining between them.

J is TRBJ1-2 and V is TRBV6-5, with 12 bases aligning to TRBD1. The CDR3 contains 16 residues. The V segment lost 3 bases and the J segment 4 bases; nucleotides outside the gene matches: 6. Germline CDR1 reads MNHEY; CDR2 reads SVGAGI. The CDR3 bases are TGTGCCAGCAGTTATTCCGGGACAGGGGGCCCCTATGGCTACACCTTC. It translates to CASSYSGTGGPYGYTF.

CDR3: CASMNRGYTDTQYF. In DNA form, the CDR3 reads TGCGCCAGCATGAACCGGGGTTACACAGATACGCAGTATTTT. This rearrangement joins TRBV5-1 to TRBJ2-3, with a possible D match to TRBD2 (5 bases). The length of the CDR3 is 14 residues. The V gene's germline CDR1 is SGHRS and CDR2 YFSETQ. V lost 6 bases and J 2 bases, leaving 13 bases between the germline ends.

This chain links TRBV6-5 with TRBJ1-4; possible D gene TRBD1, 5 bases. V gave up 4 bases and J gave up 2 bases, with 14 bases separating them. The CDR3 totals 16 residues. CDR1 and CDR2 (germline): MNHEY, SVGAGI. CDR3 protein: CASSLILGGTNEKLFF. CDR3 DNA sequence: TGTGCCAGCAGTTTGATCCTTGGGGGGACTAATGAAAAACTGTTTTTT.

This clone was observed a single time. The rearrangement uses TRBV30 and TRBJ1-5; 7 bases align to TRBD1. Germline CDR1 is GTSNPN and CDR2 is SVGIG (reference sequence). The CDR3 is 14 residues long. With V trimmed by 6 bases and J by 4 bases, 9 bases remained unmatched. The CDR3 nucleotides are TGTGCCTGCGCCGACAGGGCGGGTAATCAGCCCCAGCATTTT. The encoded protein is CACADRAGNQPQHF.

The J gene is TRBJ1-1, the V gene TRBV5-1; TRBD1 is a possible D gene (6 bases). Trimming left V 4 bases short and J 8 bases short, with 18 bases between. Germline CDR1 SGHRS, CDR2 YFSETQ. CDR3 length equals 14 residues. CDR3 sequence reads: CASSPQDSTLEAFF. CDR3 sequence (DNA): TGCGCCAGCAGCCCGCAGGACAGTACTCTCGAAGCTTTCTTT.

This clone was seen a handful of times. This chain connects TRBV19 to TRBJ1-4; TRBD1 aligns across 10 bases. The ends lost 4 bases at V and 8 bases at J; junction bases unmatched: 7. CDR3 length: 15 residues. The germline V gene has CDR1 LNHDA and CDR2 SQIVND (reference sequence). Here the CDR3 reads CASSTPGQGQEKLFF. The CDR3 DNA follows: TGTGCCAGTAGTACGCCGGGACAGGGGCAAGAAAAACTGTTTTTT.

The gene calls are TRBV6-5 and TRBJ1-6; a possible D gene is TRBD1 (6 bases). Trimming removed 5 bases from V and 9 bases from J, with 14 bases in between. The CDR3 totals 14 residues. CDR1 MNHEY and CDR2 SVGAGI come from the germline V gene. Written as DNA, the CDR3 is TGTGCCAGCAGTATACAGGGTCTGGGTTCACCCCTCCACTTT. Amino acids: CASSIQGLGSPLHF.

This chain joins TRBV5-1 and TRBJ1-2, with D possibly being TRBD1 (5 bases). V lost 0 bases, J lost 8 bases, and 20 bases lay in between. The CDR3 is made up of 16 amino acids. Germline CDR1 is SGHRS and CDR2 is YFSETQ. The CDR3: CASSLAPGSVEYGYTF. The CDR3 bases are TGCGCCAGCAGCTTGGCCCCAGGGTCGGTGGAGTACGGCTACACCTTC.

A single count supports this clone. Here the CDR3 reads CASSSTGGTYEQYF. The DNA of the CDR3 is TGTGCCAGCAGTTCAACAGGGGGCACCTACGAGCAGTACTTC. The chain couples TRBV5-4 to TRBJ2-7; 9 nucleotides line up with TRBD1. Per the germline V gene, CDR1 is SGHNT and CDR2 is YYREEE (reference sequence). This CDR3 has 14 residues. After removal of 5 bases from V and 2 bases from J, the junction contained 5 bases not matched to a gene.

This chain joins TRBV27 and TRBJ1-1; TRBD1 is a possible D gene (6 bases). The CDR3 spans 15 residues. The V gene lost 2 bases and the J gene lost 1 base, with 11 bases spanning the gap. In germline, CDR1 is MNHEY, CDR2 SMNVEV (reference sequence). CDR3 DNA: TGTGCCAGCAGTTTAAATCAGGGGAAGAACACTGAAGCTTTCTTT. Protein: CASSLNQGKNTEAFF.

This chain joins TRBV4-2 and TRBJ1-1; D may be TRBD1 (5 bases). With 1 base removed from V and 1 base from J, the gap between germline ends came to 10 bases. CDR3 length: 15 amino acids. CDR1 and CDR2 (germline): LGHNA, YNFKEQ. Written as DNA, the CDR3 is TGTGCCAGCAGCCAAGGTCATGGGGCGAACACTGAAGCTTTCTTT. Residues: CASSQGHGANTEAFF.

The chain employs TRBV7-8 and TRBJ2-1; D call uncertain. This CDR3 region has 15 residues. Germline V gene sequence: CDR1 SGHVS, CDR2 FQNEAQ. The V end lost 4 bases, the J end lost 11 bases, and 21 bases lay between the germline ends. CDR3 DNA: TGTGCCAGCAGCTGGGCCGGTTCGAGTACCTCTAAGCAGTTCTTC. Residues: CASSWAGSSTSKQFF.

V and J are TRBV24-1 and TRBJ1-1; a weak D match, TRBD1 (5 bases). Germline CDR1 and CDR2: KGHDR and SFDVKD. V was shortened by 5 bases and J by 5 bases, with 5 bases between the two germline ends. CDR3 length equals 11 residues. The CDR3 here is CATSAGTEAFF. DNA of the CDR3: TGTGCCACCAGTGCAGGGACTGAAGCTTTCTTT.

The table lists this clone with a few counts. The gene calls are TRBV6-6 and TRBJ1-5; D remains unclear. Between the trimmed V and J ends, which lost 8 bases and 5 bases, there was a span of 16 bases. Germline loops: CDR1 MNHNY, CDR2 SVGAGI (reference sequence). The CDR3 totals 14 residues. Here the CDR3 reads CASDGSAPHQPQHF. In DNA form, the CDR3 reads TGTGCCAGCGACGGGTCGGCTCCCCATCAGCCCCAGCATTTT.

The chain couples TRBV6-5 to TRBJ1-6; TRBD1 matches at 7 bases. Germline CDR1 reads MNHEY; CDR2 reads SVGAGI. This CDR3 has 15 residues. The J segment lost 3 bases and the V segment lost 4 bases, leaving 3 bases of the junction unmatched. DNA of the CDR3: TGTGCCAGCAGTTCTGGGACAGTCTATAATTCACCCCTCCACTTT. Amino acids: CASSSGTVYNSPLHF.

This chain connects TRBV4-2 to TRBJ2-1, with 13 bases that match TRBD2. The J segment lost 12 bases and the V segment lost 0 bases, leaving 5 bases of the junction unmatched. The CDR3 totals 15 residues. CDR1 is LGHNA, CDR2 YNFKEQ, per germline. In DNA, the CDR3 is TGTGCCAGCAGCCAAGAAACTAGCGGGGGGGCCCTGCAGTTCTTC. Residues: CASSQETSGGALQFF.